The 25 T cell receptor beta chains given below trace back to one sample, sequenced in a study of long-term antiretroviral therapy in people with HIV. Sequencing relied on immunoSEQ assay v3.0, run at survey level. This table comes from immunoSEQ multiplex PCR, and its TCRdb copy is limited to in-frame clones, with some not included. The sample lists about 48,000 clones, around four fifths occurring once. The sequenced sample was unsorted PBMCs, obtained 0.8 years after starting antiretroviral therapy. These receptors were obtained from a woman between 18 and 29 years old with HIV.

The chain couples TRBV7-2 to TRBJ2-5; 9 bases map to TRBD1. The CDR3 has 16 residues. V was pared by 5 bases and J by 1 base, with 8 bases of the junction left unmatched. CDR1 SGHTA and CDR2 FQGNSA come from the germline V gene. CDR3 protein: CASSRYRGRFQETQYF. In DNA form, the CDR3 reads TGTGCCAGCAGCCGTTACAGGGGGCGCTTCCAAGAGACCCAGTACTTC.

The chain is built from TRBV7-9 and TRBJ2-1; 13 bases align to TRBD2. Trimming removed 2 bases from V and 10 bases from J; junction bases left unmatched: 14. Germline CDR1 is SEHNR and CDR2 is FQNEAQ (reference sequence). CDR3 size: 18 residues. The CDR3 region is CASSLRLAGGLRRGEQFF. CDR3 nucleotide sequence: TGTGCCAGCAGCTTAAGACTAGCGGGAGGCCTACGTCGCGGGGAGCAGTTCTTC. The full variable domain, with the rest looked up from reference TRBV7-9 and TRBJ2-1, is DTGVSQNPRHKITKRGQNVTFRCDPISEHNRLYWYRQTLGQGPEFLTYFQNEAQLEKSRLLSDRFSAERPKGSFSTLEIQRTEQGDSAMYLCASSLRLAGGLRRGEQFFGPGTRLTVL.

The V gene is TRBV4-1, the J gene TRBJ1-3; D gene unclear. From germline, CDR1 is MGHRA and CDR2 YSYEKL. V was clipped by 4 bases and J by 2 bases, with 12 bases between them. This CDR3 contains 15 residues. The CDR3: CASSLADRAGNTIYF. CDR3 DNA: TGCGCCAGCAGCCTTGCAGACCGGGCTGGAAACACCATATATTTT.

The chain links TRBV27 to TRBJ2-7; D assignment may be TRBD1 or TRBD2 (5 bases each). CDR1 MNHEY and CDR2 SMNVEV come from the germline V gene (reference sequence). The CDR3 extends over 11 amino acids. V lost 3 bases and J 9 bases, leaving 9 bases between the germline ends. This CDR3 reads CASSFGDGQYF. Written as DNA, the CDR3 is TGTGCCAGCAGTTTTGGGGACGGGCAGTACTTC.

This clone appeared a single time. This sequence joins TRBV7-3 and TRBJ1-1; tentative D call: TRBD1 (5 bases). The germline V gene encodes CDR1 SGHTA and CDR2 FQGTGA. CDR3 size: 15 residues. The V and J ends lost 3 bases and 2 bases respectively, with 13 bases between them. CDR3 residues: CASSFSRGVNTEAFF. Written as DNA, the CDR3 is TGTGCCAGCAGCTTCTCGAGGGGAGTAAACACTGAAGCTTTCTTT.

V is TRBV7-9 and J is TRBJ2-7; D possibly corresponds to TRBD1 (6 bases). Germline V gene sequence: CDR1 SEHNR, CDR2 FQNEAQ (reference sequence). V lost 2 bases, J lost 3 bases, and 11 bases lay in between. The length of the CDR3 is 14 residues. The DNA of the CDR3 is TGTGCCAGCAGCTTACAGGGGTCTTACTACGAGCAGTACTTC. This codes for CASSLQGSYYEQYF.

The genes are TRBV11-3 and TRBJ2-1; 8 bases fit TRBD2. The CDR3 has 14 residues. V lost 4 bases to trimming and J lost 10 bases; unmatched junction nucleotides: 9. Germline V gene lookup returns CDR1 SGHNT and CDR2 YENEEA. CDR3 region: CASSSREGPGEQFF. Here the CDR3 DNA reads TGTGCCAGCAGCTCCCGGGAGGGGCCTGGGGAGCAGTTCTTC.

The chain employs TRBV5-1 and TRBJ2-3, with 11 positions matching TRBD2. Germline values: CDR1 SGHRS, CDR2 YFSETQ. CDR3 length: 16 residues. With 4 bases clipped from V and 3 bases from J, the junction kept 7 bases outside the gene matches. The CDR3 DNA follows: TGCGCCAGCAGCACTGGTAGCGGGAGGGTGACAGATACGCAGTATTTT. This codes for CASSTGSGRVTDTQYF.

V gene TRBV6-1 combines with J gene TRBJ1-1; no clear D gene. V shed 10 bases and J shed 0 bases, with 12 bases lying between them. The CDR3 covers 13 residues. CDR1 and CDR2 (germline): MNHNS, SASEGT. The CDR3 DNA reads as TGTGCCATCGCTAATCTTATGAACACTGAAGCTTTCTTT. Translating gives CAIANLMNTEAFF.

The chain combines TRBV6-1 with TRBJ1-5; possibly TRBD1 for D (5 bases). Trimming stripped 4 bases from V and 6 bases from J, with 13 bases between. The germline CDR1 and CDR2 sequences are MNHNS and SASEGT. The CDR3 consists of 14 residues. Here the CDR3 reads CASSARVDTQPQHF. CDR3 nucleotides: TGTGCCAGCAGTGCCAGGGTAGACACTCAGCCCCAGCATTTT.

This clone was found a few times. The chain has TRBV6-5 and TRBJ2-7; 9 bases are a match to TRBD1. Trimming at V came to 0 bases and at J to 4 bases, leaving 7 bases not matched to a gene. This CDR3 contains 16 residues. CDR1 and CDR2 (germline): MNHEY, SVGAGI. CDR3 nucleotide sequence: TGTGCCAGCAGTTACTCGTTGGGGACAGGGTCGTACGAGCAGTACTTC. It yields the protein CASSYSLGTGSYEQYF.

This clone showed up just a few times. The rearrangement links TRBV6-5 to TRBJ1-2; perhaps TRBD1 as D (6 bases). Per the germline V gene, CDR1 is MNHEY and CDR2 is SVGAGI. Trimming removed 6 bases from V and 4 bases from J, with 15 bases in between. The CDR3 contains 14 residues. The CDR3 DNA follows: TGTGCCAGCAGGCCCTCCGGGACAAGCTATGGCTACACCTTC. The encoded protein is CASRPSGTSYGYTF.

The CDR3 DNA is TGTGCCAGCAGCAAACGGGACGGATCCTACGAGCAGTACTTC. Translated: CASSKRDGSYEQYF. This chain joins TRBV13 and TRBJ2-7; D may correspond to TRBD1 or TRBD2 (5 bases each). Between the trimmed V and J ends, which lost 5 bases and 1 base, there was a span of 12 bases. Germline loops: CDR1 PRHDT, CDR2 FYEKMQ (reference sequence). The CDR3 totals 14 residues.

The CDR3 nucleotides are TGTGCCAGCAGCTTGGACAGGGCGGGAGGAAGGTACTTC. This translates into CASSLDRAGGRYF. The V call is TRBV11-1, the J call TRBJ2-7; perhaps D is TRBD1 or TRBD2 (8 bases each). In germline, CDR1 is SGHAT, CDR2 FQDESV (reference sequence). The CDR3 extends over 13 amino acids. With 3 bases removed from V and 12 bases from J, the gap between germline ends came to 18 bases. The variable domain in full, with the rest retrieved from reference TRBV11-1 and TRBJ2-7, is EAEVAQSPRYKITEKSQAVAFWCDPISGHATLYWYRQILGQGPELLVQFQDESVVDDSQLPKDRFSAERLKGVDSTLKIQPAELGDSAMYLCASSLDRAGGRYFGPGTRLTVT.

CDR3 DNA sequence: TGTGCCAGCAGCCCGGGACAGGGAGCAAACTATGGCTACACCTTC. Its translation is CASSPGQGANYGYTF. The rearrangement links TRBV7-3 to TRBJ1-2; 9 nucleotides agree with TRBD1. Germline CDR1 reads SGHTA; CDR2 reads FQGTGA. CDR3 length: 15 amino acids. The V gene end was trimmed by 5 bases and the J gene end by 2 bases; junction bases not matched to a gene: 6.

This CDR3 is CASSLGQGDSPLHF. The CDR3 coding sequence is TGTGCCAGCAGCCTTGGACAGGGAGATTCACCCCTCCACTTT. The gene calls are TRBV6-6 and TRBJ1-6; 8 bases fit TRBD1. CDR3 length: 14 residues. Germline V CDR1 and CDR2: MNHNY, SVGAGI (reference sequence). After removal of 6 bases from V and 8 bases from J, the junction contained 6 bases not matched to a gene.

The chain uses TRBV2 and TRBJ2-7, with 9 positions matching TRBD2. V gave up 6 bases and J gave up 6 bases; unmatched junction bases: 9. Germline V gene sequence: CDR1 SNHLY, CDR2 FYNNEI. This CDR3 contains 14 residues. The CDR3 region has the DNA TGTGCCAGCAGCAGGACTAGCGAAGTGGGCGAGCAGTACTTC. Translated: CASSRTSEVGEQYF. The full variable domain, with the rest looked up from reference TRBV2 and TRBJ2-7, is EPEVTQTPSHQVTQMGQEVILRCVPISNHLYFYWYRQILGQKVEFLVSFYNNEISEKSEIFDDQFSVERPDGSNFTLKIRSTKLEDSAMYFCASSRTSEVGEQYFGPGTRLTVT.

This clone was detected only a few times. V is TRBV6-5 and J is TRBJ1-2; tentative D call: TRBD1 (6 bases). This CDR3 comprises 13 residues. V lost 5 bases and J 4 bases, leaving 11 bases between the germline ends. CDR1 MNHEY and CDR2 SVGAGI come from the germline V gene. The CDR3 sequence is CASSLRDTYGYTF. The CDR3 DNA sequence: TGTGCCAGCAGTCTCCGGGACACCTATGGCTACACCTTC.

The chain has TRBV28 and TRBJ2-5, with D possibly being TRBD1 (5 bases). The CDR3 spans 12 residues. Germline-derived CDR1 and CDR2 are MDHEN and SYDVKM. V lost 2 bases and J lost 5, with 6 bases in between. The CDR3 DNA reads TGTGCCAGCAGTTTAAGGGGTGAGACCCAGTACTTC. Amino acid sequence: CASSLRGETQYF.

CDR3 sequence (DNA): TGTGCCAGCAGCGTGGGGGGCTCTAACTATGGCTACACCTTC. Amino acids: CASSVGGSNYGYTF. The V gene is TRBV9, the J gene TRBJ1-2, with D possibly matching TRBD1 (6 bases). The germline V and J ends were trimmed by 2 bases and 0 bases, with 8 bases remaining between them. CDR3 length: 14 residues. CDR1 is SGDLS and CDR2 is YYNGEE in the germline V gene.

J is TRBJ2-1 and V is TRBV11-2; 7 bases fit TRBD2. The germline gives CDR1 SGHAT, CDR2 FQNNGV. Trimming removed 0 bases from V and 4 bases from J; junction bases left unmatched: 3. This CDR3 has 15 amino acids. DNA for the CDR3: TGTGCCAGCAGCTTAGATCGCGGGAGTTACAATGAGCAGTTCTTC. This gives the protein CASSLDRGSYNEQFF.

This rearrangement joins TRBV9 to TRBJ2-3; TRBD1 matches 8 bases. J lost 2 bases, V lost 0 bases, and 5 bases had no gene match. Germline V gene sequence: CDR1 SGDLS, CDR2 YYNGEE. The CDR3 consists of 16 residues. CDR3 protein: CASSVGRTGPTDTQYF. CDR3 bases: TGTGCCAGCAGCGTAGGGCGGACAGGGCCCACAGATACGCAGTATTTT. Looking up the rest from reference TRBV9 and TRBJ2-3 gives the full variable domain: DSGVTQTPKHLITATGQRVTLRCSPRSGDLSVYWYQQSLDQGLQFLIQYYNGEERAKGNILERFSAQQFPDLHSELNLSSLELGDSALYFCASSVGRTGPTDTQYFGPGTRLTVL.

A single count supports this clone. The chain employs TRBV19 and TRBJ1-5, with D unresolved. V was cut by 5 bases and J by 2 bases, with 13 bases left in between. Germline values: CDR1 LNHDA, CDR2 SQIVND (reference sequence). The CDR3 sequence is 15 residues long. The CDR3 nucleotides read TGTGCCAGTAGTTCCGGGATGGCCGGCAATCAGCCCCAGCATTTT. Its protein product is CASSSGMAGNQPQHF.

The rearrangement links TRBV6-6 to TRBJ1-5; unclear D gene. CDR3 length: 12 residues. The germline V gene encodes CDR1 MNHNY and CDR2 SVGAGI (reference sequence). The ends were cut back, 2 bases at V and 4 bases at J, with 3 bases in the middle. In DNA form, the CDR3 reads TGTGCCAGCAGTTACGGTAATCAGCCCCAGCATTTT. Translating gives CASSYGNQPQHF.

This rearrangement joins TRBV2 to TRBJ2-1; D remains unclear. This CDR3 has 14 amino acids. Germline CDR1 SNHLY, CDR2 FYNNEI. V lost 8 bases, J lost 3 bases, and 14 bases lay in between. The CDR3 sequence: CASGVVVIYNEQFF. The DNA of the CDR3 is TGTGCCAGCGGGGTGGTAGTTATCTACAATGAGCAGTTCTTC.